The text below deals with one T cell receptor (beta chain). The antigen remains unidentified. The length of the CDR3 is 14 residues. From germline, CDR1 is SGDLS and CDR2 YYNGEE. The J segment lost 7 bases and the V segment lost 4 bases, leaving 8 bases of the junction unmatched. This record belongs to a study of shared clonotypes between healthy human individuals. As for the study in general: The cohort had two women and a few men, ages 18 to 49. CD4 naive and CD4 memory each took three plates per donor, while CD8 naive took two and CD8 memory one.

TCRdb's table, derived via immunoSEQ multiplex PCR, lists solely in-frame clones and lacks some. The sample carries 2 million to 2.5 million clones, nearly 97% recorded once. Study-wide results and caveats: A handful of donors showed sharing of approximately 5% of naive CD4 clonotypes.

Each of the donors was a healthy adult who was HIV-negative and had not had a recent acute infection or vaccination. Sequencing used naive CD4+ T cells sorted from blood. Subset meaning: CD45RA+ positively selected. The clonotype comes from a man between 18 and 35 years old in good health. The rearrangement links TRBV9 to TRBJ2-7; 10 nucleotides line up with TRBD2. DNA for the CDR3: TGTGCCAGCAGCAAAAGCGGGAGGGCGGAGGAGCAGTACTTC. It specifies CASSKSGRAEEQYF. Complete variable domain (other parts from reference TRBV9 and TRBJ2-7): DSGVTQTPKHLITATGQRVTLRCSPRSGDLSVYWYQQSLDQGLQFLIQYYNGEERAKGNILERFSAQQFPDLHSELNLSSLELGDSALYFCASSKSGRAEEQYFGPGTRLTVT.